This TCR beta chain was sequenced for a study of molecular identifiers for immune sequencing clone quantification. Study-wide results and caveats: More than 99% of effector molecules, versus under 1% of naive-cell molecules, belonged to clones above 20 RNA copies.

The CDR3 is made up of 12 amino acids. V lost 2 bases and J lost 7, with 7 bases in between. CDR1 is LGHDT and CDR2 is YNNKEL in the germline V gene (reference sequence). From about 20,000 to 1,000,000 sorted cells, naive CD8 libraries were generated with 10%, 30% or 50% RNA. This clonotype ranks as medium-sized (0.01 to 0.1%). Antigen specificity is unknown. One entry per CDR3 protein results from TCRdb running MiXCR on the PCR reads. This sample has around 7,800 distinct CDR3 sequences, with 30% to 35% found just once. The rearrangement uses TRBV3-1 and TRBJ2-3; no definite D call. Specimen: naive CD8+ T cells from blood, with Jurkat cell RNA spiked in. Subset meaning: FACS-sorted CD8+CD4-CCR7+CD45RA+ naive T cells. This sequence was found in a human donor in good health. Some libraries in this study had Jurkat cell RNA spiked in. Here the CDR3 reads CASSQSSYTQYF. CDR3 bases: TGTGCCAGCAGCCAATCCAGCTATACGCAGTATTTT.